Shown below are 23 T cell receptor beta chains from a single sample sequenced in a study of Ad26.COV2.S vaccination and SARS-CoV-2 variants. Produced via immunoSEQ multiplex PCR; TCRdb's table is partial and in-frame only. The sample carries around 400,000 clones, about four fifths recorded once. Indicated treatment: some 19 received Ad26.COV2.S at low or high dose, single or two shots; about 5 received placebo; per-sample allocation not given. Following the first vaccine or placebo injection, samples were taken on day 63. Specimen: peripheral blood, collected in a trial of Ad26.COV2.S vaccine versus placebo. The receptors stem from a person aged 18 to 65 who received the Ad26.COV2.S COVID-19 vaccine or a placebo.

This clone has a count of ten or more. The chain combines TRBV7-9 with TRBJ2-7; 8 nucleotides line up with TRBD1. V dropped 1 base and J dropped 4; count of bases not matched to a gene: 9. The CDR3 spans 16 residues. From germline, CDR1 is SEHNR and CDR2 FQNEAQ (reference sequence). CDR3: CASSLGTGTMIYEQYF. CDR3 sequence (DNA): TGTGCCAGCAGCTTAGGGACAGGGACGATGATATACGAGCAGTACTTC.

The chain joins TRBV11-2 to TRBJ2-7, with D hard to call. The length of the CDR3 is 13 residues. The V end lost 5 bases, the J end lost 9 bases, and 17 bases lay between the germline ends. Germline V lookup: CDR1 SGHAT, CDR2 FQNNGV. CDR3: CASSPRRGESQYF. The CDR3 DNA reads TGTGCCAGCAGCCCACGGCGCGGTGAGTCGCAGTACTTC.

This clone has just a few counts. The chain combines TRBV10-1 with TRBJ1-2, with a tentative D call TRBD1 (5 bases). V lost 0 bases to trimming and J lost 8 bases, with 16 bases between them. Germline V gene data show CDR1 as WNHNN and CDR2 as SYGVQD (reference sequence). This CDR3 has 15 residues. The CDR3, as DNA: TGCGCCAGCAGTGAGTCGCTAGGGGAGGCGCGGGGCTACACCTTC. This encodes CASSESLGEARGYTF.

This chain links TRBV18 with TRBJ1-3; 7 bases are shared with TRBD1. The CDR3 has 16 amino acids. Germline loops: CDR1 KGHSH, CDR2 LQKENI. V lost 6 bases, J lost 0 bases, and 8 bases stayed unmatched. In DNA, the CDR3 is TGTGCCAGCTCCCCGGGACAGCCCAGCTCTGGAAACACCATATATTTT. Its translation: CASSPGQPSSGNTIYF.

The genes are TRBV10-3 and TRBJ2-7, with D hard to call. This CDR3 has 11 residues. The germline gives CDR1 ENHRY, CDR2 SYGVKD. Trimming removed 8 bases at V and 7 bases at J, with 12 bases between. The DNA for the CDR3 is TGTGCCATCGGGCGCAAGCAAGAGCAGTACTTC. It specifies CAIGRKQEQYF.

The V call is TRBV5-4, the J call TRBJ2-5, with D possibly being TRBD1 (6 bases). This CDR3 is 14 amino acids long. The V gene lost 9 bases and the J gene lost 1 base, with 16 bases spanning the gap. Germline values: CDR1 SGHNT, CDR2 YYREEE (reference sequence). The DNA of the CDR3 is TGTGCCACGAATCAGTGGGGGCGCCAAGAGACCCAGTACTTC. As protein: CATNQWGRQETQYF.

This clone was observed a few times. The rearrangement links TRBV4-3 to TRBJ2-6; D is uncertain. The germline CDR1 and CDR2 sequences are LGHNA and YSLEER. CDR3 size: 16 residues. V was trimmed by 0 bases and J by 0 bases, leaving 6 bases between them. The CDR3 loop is CASSQDVGSGANVLTF. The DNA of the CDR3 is TGCGCCAGCAGCCAAGACGTAGGCTCTGGGGCCAACGTCCTGACTTTC.

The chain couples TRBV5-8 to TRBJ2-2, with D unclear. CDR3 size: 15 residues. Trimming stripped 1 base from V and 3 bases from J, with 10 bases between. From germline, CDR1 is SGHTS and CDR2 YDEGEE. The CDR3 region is CASSLRKWYTGELFF. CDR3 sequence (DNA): TGTGCCAGCAGCTTGCGCAAATGGTACACCGGGGAGCTGTTTTTT. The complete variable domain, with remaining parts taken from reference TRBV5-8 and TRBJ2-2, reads EAGVTQSPTHLIKTRGQQATLRCSPISGHTSVYWYQQALGLGLQFLLWYDEGEERNRGNFPPRFSGRQFPNYSSELNVNALELEDSALYLCASSLRKWYTGELFFGEGSRLTVL.

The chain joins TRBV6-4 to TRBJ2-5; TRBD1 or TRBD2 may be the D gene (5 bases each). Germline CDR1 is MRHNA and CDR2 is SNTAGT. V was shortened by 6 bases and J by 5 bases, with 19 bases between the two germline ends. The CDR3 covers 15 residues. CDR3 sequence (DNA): TGTGCCAGCAGCCCCGAGGTTGGGACGGTGGAGACCCAGTACTTC. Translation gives CASSPEVGTVETQYF.

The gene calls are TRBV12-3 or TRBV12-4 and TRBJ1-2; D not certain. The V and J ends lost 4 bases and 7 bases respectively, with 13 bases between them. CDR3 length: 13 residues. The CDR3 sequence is CASSSWAAGGYTF. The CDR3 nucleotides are TGTGCCAGCAGTTCGTGGGCAGCCGGTGGCTACACCTTC.

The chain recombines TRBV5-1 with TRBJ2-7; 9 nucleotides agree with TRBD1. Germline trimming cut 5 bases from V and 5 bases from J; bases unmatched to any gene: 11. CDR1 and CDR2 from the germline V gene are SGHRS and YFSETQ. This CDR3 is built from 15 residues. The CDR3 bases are TGCGCCAGCAGTCGAAACCTGGGACAGGGTGACGAGCAGTACTTC. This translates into CASSRNLGQGDEQYF.

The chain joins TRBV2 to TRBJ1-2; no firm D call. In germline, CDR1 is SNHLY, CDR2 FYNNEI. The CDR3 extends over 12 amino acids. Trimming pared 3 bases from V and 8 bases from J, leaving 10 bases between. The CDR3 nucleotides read TGTGCCAGCAGTGAGGGGAGGGTCGGCTACACCTTC. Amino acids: CASSEGRVGYTF. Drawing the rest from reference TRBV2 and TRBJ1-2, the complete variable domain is EPEVTQTPSHQVTQMGQEVILRCVPISNHLYFYWYRQILGQKVEFLVSFYNNEISEKSEIFDDQFSVERPDGSNFTLKIRSTKLEDSAMYFCASSEGRVGYTFGSGTRLTVV.

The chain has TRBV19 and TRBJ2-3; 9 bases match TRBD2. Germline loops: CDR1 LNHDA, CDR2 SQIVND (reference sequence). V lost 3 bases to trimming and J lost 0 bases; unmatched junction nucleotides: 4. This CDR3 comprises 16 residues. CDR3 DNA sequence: TGTGCCAGTAGTATCCGCCTAGCGGGGAGCACAGATACGCAGTATTTT. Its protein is CASSIRLAGSTDTQYF.

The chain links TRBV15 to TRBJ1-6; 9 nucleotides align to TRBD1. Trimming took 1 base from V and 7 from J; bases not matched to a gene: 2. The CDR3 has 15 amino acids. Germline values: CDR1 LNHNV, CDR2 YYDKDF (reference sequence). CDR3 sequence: CATSRGQGENSPLHF. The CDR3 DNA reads TGTGCCACCAGCAGAGGACAGGGGGAAAATTCACCCCTCCACTTT.

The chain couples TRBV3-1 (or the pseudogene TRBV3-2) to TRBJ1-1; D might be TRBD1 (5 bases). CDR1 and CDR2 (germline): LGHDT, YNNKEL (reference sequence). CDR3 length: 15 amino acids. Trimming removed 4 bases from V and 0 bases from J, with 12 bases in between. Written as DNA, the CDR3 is TGTGCCAGCAGCCTCCGGGGGACGGTGAACACTGAAGCTTTCTTT. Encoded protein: CASSLRGTVNTEAFF.

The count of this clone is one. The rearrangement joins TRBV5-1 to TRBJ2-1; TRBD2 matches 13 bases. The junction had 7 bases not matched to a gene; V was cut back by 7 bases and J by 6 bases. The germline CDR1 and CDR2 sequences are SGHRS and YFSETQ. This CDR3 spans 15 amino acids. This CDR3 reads CASLPGTSGANEQFF. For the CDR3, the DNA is TGCGCCAGCTTACCCGGGACTAGCGGGGCCAATGAGCAGTTCTTC. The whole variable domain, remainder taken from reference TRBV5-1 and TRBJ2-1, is KAGVTQTPRYLIKTRGQQVTLSCSPISGHRSVSWYQQTPGQGLQFLFEYFSETQRNKGNFPGRFSGRQFSNSRSEMNVSTLELGDSALYLCASLPGTSGANEQFFGPGTRLTVL.

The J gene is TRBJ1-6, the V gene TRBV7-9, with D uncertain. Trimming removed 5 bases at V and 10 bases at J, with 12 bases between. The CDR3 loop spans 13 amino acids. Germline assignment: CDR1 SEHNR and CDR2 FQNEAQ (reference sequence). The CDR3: CASSPSMRSPLHF. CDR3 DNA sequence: TGTGCCAGCAGCCCCTCTATGCGCTCACCCCTCCACTTT.

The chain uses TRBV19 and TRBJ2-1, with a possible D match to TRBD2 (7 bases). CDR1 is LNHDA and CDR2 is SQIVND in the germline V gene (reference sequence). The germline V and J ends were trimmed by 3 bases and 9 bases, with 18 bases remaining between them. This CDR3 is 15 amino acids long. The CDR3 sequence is CASSILGGARVEQFF. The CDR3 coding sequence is TGTGCCAGTAGTATTCTGGGGGGGGCCCGGGTTGAGCAGTTCTTC. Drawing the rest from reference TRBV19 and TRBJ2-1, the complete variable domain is DGGITQSPKYLFRKEGQNVTLSCEQNLNHDAMYWYRQDPGQGLRLIYYSQIVNDFQKGDIAEGYSVSREKKESFPLTVTSAQKNPTAFYLCASSILGGARVEQFFGPGTRLTVL.

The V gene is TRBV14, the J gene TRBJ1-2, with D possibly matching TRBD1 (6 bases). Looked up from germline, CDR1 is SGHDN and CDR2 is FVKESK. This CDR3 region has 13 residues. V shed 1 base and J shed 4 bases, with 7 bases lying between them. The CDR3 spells CASSQVGGYGYTF. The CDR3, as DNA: TGTGCCAGCAGCCAAGTAGGGGGCTATGGCTACACCTTC.

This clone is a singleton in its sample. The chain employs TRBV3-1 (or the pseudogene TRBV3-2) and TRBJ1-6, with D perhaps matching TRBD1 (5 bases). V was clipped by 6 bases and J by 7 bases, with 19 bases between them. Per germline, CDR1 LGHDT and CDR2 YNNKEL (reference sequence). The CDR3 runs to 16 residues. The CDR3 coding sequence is TGTGCCAGCAGGACAGCAGAGACAAAAAAAAATTCACCCCTCCACTTT. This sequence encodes CASRTAETKKNSPLHF.

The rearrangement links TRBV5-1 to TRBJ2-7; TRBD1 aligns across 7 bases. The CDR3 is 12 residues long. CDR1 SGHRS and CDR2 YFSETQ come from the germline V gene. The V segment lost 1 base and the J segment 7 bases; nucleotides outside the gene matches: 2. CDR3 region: CASSLIQGEQYF. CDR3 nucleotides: TGCGCCAGCAGCTTGATACAGGGGGAGCAGTACTTC.

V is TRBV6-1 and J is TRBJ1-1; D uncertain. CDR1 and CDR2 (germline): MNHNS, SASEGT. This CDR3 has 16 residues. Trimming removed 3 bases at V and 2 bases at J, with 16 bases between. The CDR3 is CASSDPLRRVNTEAFF. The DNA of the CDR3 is TGTGCCAGCAGTGATCCCCTACGACGGGTAAACACTGAAGCTTTCTTT.

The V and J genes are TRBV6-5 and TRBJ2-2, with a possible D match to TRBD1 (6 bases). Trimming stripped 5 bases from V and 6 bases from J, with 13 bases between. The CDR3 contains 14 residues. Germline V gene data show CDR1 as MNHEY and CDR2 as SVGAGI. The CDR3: CASSPRQAPGELFF. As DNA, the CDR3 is TGTGCCAGCAGTCCACGACAGGCCCCCGGGGAGCTGTTTTTT.